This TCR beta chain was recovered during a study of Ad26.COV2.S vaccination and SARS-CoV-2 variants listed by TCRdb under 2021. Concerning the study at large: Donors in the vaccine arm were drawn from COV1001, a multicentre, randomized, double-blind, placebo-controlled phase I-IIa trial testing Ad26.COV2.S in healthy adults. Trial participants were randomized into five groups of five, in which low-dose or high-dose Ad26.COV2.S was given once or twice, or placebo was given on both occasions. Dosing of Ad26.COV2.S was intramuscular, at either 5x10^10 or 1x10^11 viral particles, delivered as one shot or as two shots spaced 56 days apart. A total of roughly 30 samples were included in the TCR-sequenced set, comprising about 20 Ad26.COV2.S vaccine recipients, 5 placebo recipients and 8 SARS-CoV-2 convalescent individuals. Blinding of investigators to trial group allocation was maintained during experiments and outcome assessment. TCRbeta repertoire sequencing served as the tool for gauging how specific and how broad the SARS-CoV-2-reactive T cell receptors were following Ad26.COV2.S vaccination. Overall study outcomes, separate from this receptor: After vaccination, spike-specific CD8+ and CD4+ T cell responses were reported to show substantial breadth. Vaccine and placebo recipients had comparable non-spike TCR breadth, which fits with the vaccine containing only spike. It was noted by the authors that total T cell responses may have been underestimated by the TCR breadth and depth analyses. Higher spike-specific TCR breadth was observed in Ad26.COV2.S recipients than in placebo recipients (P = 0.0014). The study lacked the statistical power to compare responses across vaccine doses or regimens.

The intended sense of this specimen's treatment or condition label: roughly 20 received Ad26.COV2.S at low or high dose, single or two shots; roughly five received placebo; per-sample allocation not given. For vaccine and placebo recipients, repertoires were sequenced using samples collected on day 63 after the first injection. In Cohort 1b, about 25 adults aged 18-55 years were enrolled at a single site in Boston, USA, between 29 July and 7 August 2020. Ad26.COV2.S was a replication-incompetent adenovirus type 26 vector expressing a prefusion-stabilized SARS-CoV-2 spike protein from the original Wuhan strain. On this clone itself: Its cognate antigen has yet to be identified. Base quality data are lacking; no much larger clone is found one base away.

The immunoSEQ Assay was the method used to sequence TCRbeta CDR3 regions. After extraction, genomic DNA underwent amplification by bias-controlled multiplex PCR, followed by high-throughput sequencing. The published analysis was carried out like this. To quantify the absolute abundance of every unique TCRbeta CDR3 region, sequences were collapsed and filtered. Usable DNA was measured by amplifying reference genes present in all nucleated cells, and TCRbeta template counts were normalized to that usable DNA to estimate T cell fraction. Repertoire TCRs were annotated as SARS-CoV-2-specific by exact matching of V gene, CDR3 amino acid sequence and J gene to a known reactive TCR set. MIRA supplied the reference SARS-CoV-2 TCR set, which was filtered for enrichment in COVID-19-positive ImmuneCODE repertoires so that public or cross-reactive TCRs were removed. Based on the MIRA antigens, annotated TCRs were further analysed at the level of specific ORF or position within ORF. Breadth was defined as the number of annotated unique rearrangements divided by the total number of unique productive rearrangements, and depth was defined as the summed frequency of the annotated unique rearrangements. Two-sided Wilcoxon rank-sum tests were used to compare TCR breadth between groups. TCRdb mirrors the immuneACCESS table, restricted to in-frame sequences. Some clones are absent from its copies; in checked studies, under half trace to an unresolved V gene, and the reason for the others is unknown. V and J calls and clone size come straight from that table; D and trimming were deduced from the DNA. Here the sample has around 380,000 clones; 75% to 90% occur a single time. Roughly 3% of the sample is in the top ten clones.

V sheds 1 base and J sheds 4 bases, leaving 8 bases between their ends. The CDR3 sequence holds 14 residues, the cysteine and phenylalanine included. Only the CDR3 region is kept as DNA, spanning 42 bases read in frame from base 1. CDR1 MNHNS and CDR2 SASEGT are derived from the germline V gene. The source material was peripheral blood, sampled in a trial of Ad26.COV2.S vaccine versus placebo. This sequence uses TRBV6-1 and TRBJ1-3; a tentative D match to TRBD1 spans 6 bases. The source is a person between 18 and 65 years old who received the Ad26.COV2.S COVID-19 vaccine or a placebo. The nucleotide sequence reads TGTGCCAGCAGTGAAGGCAGGGGAGGAAACACCATATATTTT. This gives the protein CASSEGRGGNTIYF.